These 11 T cell receptor beta chains were all obtained from the same sample, sequenced in a study of blood T cell repertoires in COVID-19 (dated by TCRdb to the early 2020s). Receptor amplification or capture employed the immunoSEQ multiplex PCR assay. TCRdb re-hosts the immuneACCESS table, in-frame sequences only. Its copies lack some clones; in the studies checked, an unresolved V gene accounts for under half of them, and the cause for the rest is not known. This sample lists approximately 120,000 clones; approximately 77% were detected once. About a fifth of the sample goes to the ten largest clones. What was sequenced was peripheral blood. These receptors all stem from a man aged 80 or over with acute or convalescent COVID-19.

The chain couples TRBV7-2 to TRBJ1-5; D gene uncertain. The V gene lost 5 bases and the J gene lost 0 bases, with 11 bases spanning the gap. The CDR3 has 15 residues. The germline V gene has CDR1 SGHTA and CDR2 FQGNSA. The CDR3 sequence: CASSPRMNSNQPQHF. The CDR3 DNA is TGTGCCAGCAGCCCGAGGATGAATAGCAATCAGCCCCAGCATTTT.

The chain links TRBV18 to TRBJ2-1; 7 bases map to TRBD2. Germline CDR1 KGHSH, CDR2 LQKENI. The junction had 6 bases not matched to a gene; V was cut back by 0 bases and J by 7 bases. The CDR3 spans 15 residues. CDR3 sequence: CASSPPSGLLNEQFF. CDR3 sequence (DNA): TGTGCCAGCTCACCACCGTCGGGACTATTGAATGAGCAGTTCTTC.

V usage is TRBV12-5 and J usage is TRBJ2-2, with 11 bases identical to TRBD1. J gave up 3 bases and V 1 base, and 1 base lay outside the gene matches. Looked up from germline, CDR1 is LGHNT and CDR2 is FRNRAP. The CDR3 sequence is 16 residues long. The DNA for the CDR3 is TGTGCTAGTGGTTTGGGGACAGGGGGCCACACCGGGGAGCTGTTTTTT. As protein: CASGLGTGGHTGELFF.

This clone appeared a single time. The rearrangement joins TRBV18 to TRBJ1-1; D remains ambiguous. CDR1 and CDR2 (germline): KGHSH, LQKENI. This CDR3 contains 16 residues. The V and J ends lost 6 bases and 3 bases respectively, with 20 bases between them. CDR3 coding DNA: TGTGCCAGCTCCCCTGAGCTGACTTATTTGGACACTGAAGCTTTCTTT. Its protein is CASSPELTYLDTEAFF.

The gene calls are TRBV18 and TRBJ2-5; tentatively, D is TRBD1 (5 bases). The CDR3 sequence is 13 residues long. V was trimmed by 2 bases and J by 4 bases, leaving 8 bases between them. Germline CDR1 and CDR2: KGHSH and LQKENI. The CDR3 region is CASSPRGTETQYF. The DNA of the CDR3 is TGTGCCAGCTCACCAAGGGGTACAGAGACCCAGTACTTC.

V gene TRBV6-5 combines with J gene TRBJ2-7, with 9 bases aligning to TRBD1. Per the germline V gene, CDR1 is MNHEY and CDR2 is SVGAGI. The CDR3 consists of 14 residues. With 4 bases clipped from V and 7 bases from J, the junction kept 8 bases outside the gene matches. CDR3 nucleotide sequence: TGTGCCAGCAGTTCTGGGACAGGGATGGGGGAGCAGTACTTC. As protein: CASSSGTGMGEQYF.

Worth noting for this clone: Within the sample, other DNA sequences also encode this same CDR3. The chain has TRBV12-3 or TRBV12-4 and TRBJ1-5, with no clear D. V gave up 6 bases and J gave up 0 bases, with 6 bases separating them. The CDR3 has 13 amino acids. In DNA, the CDR3 is TGTGCCAGCAGCCGAGGTAGCAATCAGCCCCAGCATTTT. Its translation is CASSRGSNQPQHF.

A note on this clone: Other DNA variants within this sample encode the same CDR3. The rearrangement links TRBV5-1 to TRBJ2-7, with 7 bases lining up with TRBD2. The germline CDR1 and CDR2 sequences are SGHRS and YFSETQ. The CDR3 runs 14 residues. The V and J ends lost 0 bases and 2 bases, in that order; junction bases with no gene match: 2. This CDR3 reads CASSLVAGPYEQYF. For the CDR3, the DNA is TGCGCCAGCAGCTTGGTAGCGGGCCCCTACGAGCAGTACTTC.

The rearrangement uses TRBV6-5 and TRBJ1-2; 9 positions agree with TRBD1. J gave up 6 bases and V 4 bases, and 6 bases lay outside the gene matches. The germline CDR1 and CDR2 sequences are MNHEY and SVGAGI. CDR3 size: 14 residues. CDR3 residues: CASSSPGQGNGYTF. The CDR3 nucleotides are TGTGCCAGCAGTTCCCCGGGACAGGGTAATGGCTACACCTTC.

Note on this clone: Other DNA variants within this sample encode the same CDR3. The V and J genes are TRBV5-1 and TRBJ1-3; D not certain. V was pared by 0 bases and J by 3 bases, with 7 bases between. Germline V gene sequence: CDR1 SGHRS, CDR2 YFSETQ. The length of the CDR3 is 14 residues. CDR3 amino acids: CASSLAGYGNTIYF. DNA of the CDR3: TGCGCCAGCAGCTTGGCAGGATATGGAAACACCATATATTTT.

V is TRBV6-6 and J is TRBJ2-2; 15 nucleotides align to TRBD2. CDR3 length: 17 amino acids. The trim removed 5 bases at V and 7 bases at J, leaving 8 bases unmatched. Per germline, CDR1 MNHNY and CDR2 SVGAGI (reference sequence). CDR3 in amino acids: CASSRRTSGGAGGELFF. The DNA for the CDR3 is TGTGCCAGCAGTCGACGGACTAGCGGGGGGGCCGGCGGGGAGCTGTTTTTT.